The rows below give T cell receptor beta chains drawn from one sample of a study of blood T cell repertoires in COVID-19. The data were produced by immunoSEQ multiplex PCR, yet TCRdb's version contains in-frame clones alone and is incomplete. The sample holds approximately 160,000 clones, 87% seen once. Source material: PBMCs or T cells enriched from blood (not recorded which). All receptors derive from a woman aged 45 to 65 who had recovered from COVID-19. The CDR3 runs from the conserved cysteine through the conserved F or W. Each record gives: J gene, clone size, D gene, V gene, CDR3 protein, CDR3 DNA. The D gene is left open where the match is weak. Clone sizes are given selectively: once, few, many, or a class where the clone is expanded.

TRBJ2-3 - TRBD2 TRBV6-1 CASSERLAGGADTQYF TGTGCCAGCAGTGAAAGACTAGCGGGAGGGGCAGATACGCAGTATTTT
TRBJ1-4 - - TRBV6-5 CASSRGRATNEKLFF TGTGCCAGCAGTAGGGGCAGGGCGACTAATGAAAAACTGTTTTTT
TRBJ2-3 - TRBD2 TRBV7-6 CASSRLAGGFSQDTQYF TGTGCCAGCAGTCGACTAGCGGGAGGCTTTAGTCAAGATACGCAGTATTTT
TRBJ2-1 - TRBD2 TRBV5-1 CASSPRGGISYNEQFF TGCGCCAGCAGCCCCCGGGGGGGGATCTCCTACAATGAGCAGTTCTTC
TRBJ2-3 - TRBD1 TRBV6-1 CASSESDRATDTQYF TGTGCCAGCAGTGAGAGTGACAGGGCCACAGATACGCAGTATTTT
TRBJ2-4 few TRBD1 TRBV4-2 CASSQDATGGPNIQYF TGTGCCAGCAGCCAAGATGCGACAGGGGGCCCGAACATTCAGTACTTC
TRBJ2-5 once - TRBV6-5 CASSFDRIETQYF TGTGCCAGCAGCTTCGACAGGATCGAGACCCAGTACTTC
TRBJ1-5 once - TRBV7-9 CASSLEGVVPQHF TGTGCCAGCAGCTTAGAGGGGGTAGTGCCCCAGCATTTT
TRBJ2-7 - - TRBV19 CASKKTDSYEQYF TGTGCCAGTAAAAAGACAGATTCCTACGAGCAGTACTTC
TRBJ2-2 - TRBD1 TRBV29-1 CSVDTTQGGAPLF TGCAGCGTTGATACTACTCAAGGGGGCGCTCCCCTTTTT
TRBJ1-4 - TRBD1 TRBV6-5 CASSLTGQGEKLFF TGTGCCAGCAGTCTGACAGGGCAGGGCGAAAAACTGTTTTTT
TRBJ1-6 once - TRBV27 CASSLEGSYNSPLHF TGTGCCAGCAGTTTAGAGGGATCCTATAATTCACCCCTCCACTTT
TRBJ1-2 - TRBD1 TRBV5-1 CASSKDRPPGYGYTF TGCGCCAGCAGCAAGGACAGGCCCCCCGGCTATGGCTACACCTTC
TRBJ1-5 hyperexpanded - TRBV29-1 CSVEPTENLNQPQHF TGCAGCGTTGAACCGACAGAAAACCTCAATCAGCCCCAGCATTTT
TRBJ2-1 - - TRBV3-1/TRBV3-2 CASSQGWTQLNEQFF TGTGCCAGCAGCCAAGGGTGGACACAGCTGAATGAGCAGTTCTTC
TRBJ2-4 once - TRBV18 CASSPGGAKNIQYF TGTGCCAGCTCACCAGGAGGAGCCAAAAACATTCAGTACTTC
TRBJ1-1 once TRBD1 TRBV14 CASSYRQGTMNTEAFF TGTGCCAGCAGCTACCGACAGGGGACAATGAACACTGAAGCTTTCTTT
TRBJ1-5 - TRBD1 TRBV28 CASSQGGQGANQPQHF TGTGCCAGCAGCCAAGGGGGACAGGGTGCGAATCAGCCCCAGCATTTT
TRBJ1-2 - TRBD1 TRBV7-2 CASSLGGGQEGYTF TGTGCCAGCAGCTTAGGAGGAGGACAGGAGGGCTACACCTTC
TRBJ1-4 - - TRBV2 CASSPRGIGEKLFF TGTGCCAGCAGTCCCAGGGGTATCGGTGAAAAACTGTTTTTT
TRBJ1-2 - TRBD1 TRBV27 CASSPGDRPWGGYTF TGTGCCAGCAGTCCGGGGGACAGGCCGTGGGGCGGCTACACCTTC
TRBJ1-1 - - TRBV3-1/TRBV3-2 CASSRREANTEAFF TGTGCCAGCAGCCGCAGGGAGGCGAACACTGAAGCTTTCTTT
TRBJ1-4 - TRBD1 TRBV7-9 CASSPGTGEEKLFF TGTGCCAGCAGCCCAGGGACAGGCGAAGAAAAACTGTTTTTT
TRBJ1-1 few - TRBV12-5 CASGLVLEGNTEAFF TGTGCTAGTGGTTTGGTACTAGAGGGGAACACTGAAGCTTTCTTT
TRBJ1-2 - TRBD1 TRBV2 CASTRQGGGYTF TGTGCCAGCACCCGACAGGGCGGTGGCTACACCTTC
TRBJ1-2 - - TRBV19 CASQSQDRYNYGYTF TGTGCCAGTCAGAGTCAAGACAGGTATAACTATGGCTACACCTTC
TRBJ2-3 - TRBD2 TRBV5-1 CASSFFVRSGSLLTDTQYF TGCGCCAGCAGCTTTTTTGTCAGGAGCGGGAGCCTTCTCACAGATACGCAGTATTTT
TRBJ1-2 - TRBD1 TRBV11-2 CASSLVDRAGGYTF TGTGCCAGCAGCTTAGTTGACAGGGCAGGTGGCTACACCTTC
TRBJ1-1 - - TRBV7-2 CASSLARGGTTEAFF TGTGCCAGCAGCTTAGCCCGGGGAGGGACCACTGAAGCTTTCTTT
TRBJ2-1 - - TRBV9 CASSVLSPRGYNEQFF TGTGCCAGCAGCGTACTATCGCCCCGGGGCTACAATGAGCAGTTCTTC
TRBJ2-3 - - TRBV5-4 CASSLGPTSTDTQYF TGTGCCAGCAGCTTGGGGCCGACTAGCACAGATACGCAGTATTTT
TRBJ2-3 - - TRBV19 CASSYSRTDTQYF TGTGCCAGTAGTTACAGTCGCACAGATACGCAGTATTTT
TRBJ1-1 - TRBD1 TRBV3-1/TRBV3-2 CASSNDRVGTEAFF TGTGCCAGCAGCAATGACAGGGTTGGCACTGAAGCTTTCTTT
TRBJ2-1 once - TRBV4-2 CASSLLPLALSNNEQFF TGTGCCAGCAGCCTTTTGCCTTTAGCGCTCAGTAACAATGAGCAGTTCTTC
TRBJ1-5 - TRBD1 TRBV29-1 CSAALGTGGTNQPQHF TGCAGCGCTGCCCTCGGGACAGGGGGAACCAATCAGCCCCAGCATTTT
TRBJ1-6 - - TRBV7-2 CASSLRGRVDSPLHF TGTGCCAGCAGCTTACGCGGCAGGGTGGATTCACCCCTCCACTTT
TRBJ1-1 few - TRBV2 CASSEWGQNTEAFF TGTGCCAGCAGTGAATGGGGGCAGAACACTGAAGCTTTCTTT
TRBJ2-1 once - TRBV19 CASSIGGTRSYNEQFF TGTGCCAGTAGTATCGGAGGAACCCGCTCCTACAATGAGCAGTTCTTC
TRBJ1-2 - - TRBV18 CASSRNPGFGYTF TGTGCCAGCTCACGTAATCCGGGATTTGGCTACACCTTC
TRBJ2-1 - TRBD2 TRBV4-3 CASSQGTSGRVNEQFF TGCGCCAGCAGCCAAGGGACTAGCGGGAGGGTCAATGAGCAGTTCTTC
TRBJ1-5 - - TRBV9 CASSVGDTGQPQHF TGTGCCAGCAGCGTAGGGGACACAGGTCAGCCCCAGCATTTT
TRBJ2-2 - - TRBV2 CASSITRSGELFF TGTGCCAGCAGTATCACTAGATCCGGGGAGCTGTTTTTT
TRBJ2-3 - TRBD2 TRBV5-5 CASSLQREVTDTQYF TGTGCCAGCAGCTTGCAGCGGGAGGTCACAGATACGCAGTATTTT
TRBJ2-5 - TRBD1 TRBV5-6 CASSLASRGHLLETQYF TGTGCCAGCAGCTTGGCTTCCAGGGGGCATTTATTGGAGACCCAGTACTTC
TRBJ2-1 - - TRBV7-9 CASRRAGEGNEQFF TGTGCCAGCAGAAGGGCAGGGGAGGGAAATGAGCAGTTCTTC
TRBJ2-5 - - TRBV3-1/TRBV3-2 CASSQDRFAGAETQYF TGTGCCAGCAGCCAAGATCGGTTTGCAGGGGCGGAGACCCAGTACTTC
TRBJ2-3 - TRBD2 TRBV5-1 CASSLYPAGEDTQYF TGCGCCAGCAGCTTATATCCGGCGGGGGAAGATACGCAGTATTTT
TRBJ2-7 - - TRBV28 CASSESTAKRYEQYF TGTGCCAGCAGTGAGTCCACTGCGAAACGCTACGAGCAGTACTTC
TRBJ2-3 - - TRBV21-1 CASSKGAIGRVSSDTQYF TGTGCCAGCAGCAAAGGTGCGATTGGGAGGGTCTCTTCAGATACGCAGTATTTT
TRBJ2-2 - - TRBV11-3 CASSKRSSVGELFF TGTGCCAGCAGCAAGCGAAGCAGTGTGGGGGAGCTGTTTTTT
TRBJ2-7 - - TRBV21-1 CASSKVEVFRGGSLGYEQYF TGTGCCAGCAGCAAAGTGGAGGTCTTTCGGGGCGGGAGTTTGGGTTACGAGCAGTACTTC
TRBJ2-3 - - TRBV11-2 CASSFLDARSTDTQYF TGTGCCAGCAGCTTCCTAGATGCAAGGAGCACAGATACGCAGTATTTT
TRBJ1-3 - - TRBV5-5 CASSGGSNSGNTIYF TGTGCCAGCAGCGGCGGGTCAAACTCTGGAAACACCATATATTTT